This TCR beta chain was sequenced for a study of shared clonotypes between healthy human individuals. Study as a whole: Those who served as donors were two women and a few men between the ages of 18 and 49.

Only in-frame clones appear in the TCRdb table, and some are missing; sequencing was by immunoSEQ multiplex PCR. The sample holds a few hundred thousand clones, 87% seen once. The CDR3 covers 16 residues. From germline, CDR1 is SGHRS and CDR2 YFSETQ. V lost 6 bases, J lost 8 bases, and 21 bases lay in between. Material for sequencing was memory CD8+ T cells sorted from blood. The subset: CD45RO+ cells pooled with CCR7-negative TemRA cells. The chain combines TRBV5-1 with TRBJ2-6, with D possibly matching TRBD1 (6 bases). The clonotype comes from a man in his late teens or twenties in good health. CDR3 in amino acids: CASKIPRGWRTNVLTF. CDR3 DNA: TGCGCCAGCAAAATACCTAGGGGGTGGAGAACCAACGTCCTGACTTTC. Combining the CDR3 with reference TRBV5-1 and TRBJ2-6 gives the whole variable domain KAGVTQTPRYLIKTRGQQVTLSCSPISGHRSVSWYQQTPGQGLQFLFEYFSETQRNKGNFPGRFSGRQFSNSRSEMNVSTLELGDSALYLCASKIPRGWRTNVLTFGAGSRLTVL.